The 7 T cell receptor beta chains presented below share a single source sample, sequenced in a study of T cell repertoires in cytomegalovirus infection. TCRdb passed the reads through MiXCR, listing each CDR3 protein once. Among around 740,000 distinct CDR3 sequences, 35% to 45% were seen once, and the ten largest hold 2.5% to 3.5%. Material for sequencing was PBMCs. Receptors originate from a human donor in good health (CMV status not recorded). Some clones in this sample may be carry-over from other donors' samples.

The rearrangement links TRBV19 to TRBJ2-3, with D unclear. The CDR3 runs to 12 residues. The germline gives CDR1 LNHDA, CDR2 SQIVND (reference sequence). The ends were cut back, 3 bases at V and 7 bases at J, with 8 bases in the middle. CDR3 in amino acids: CASSISYNTQYF. CDR3 DNA sequence: TGTGCCAGTAGTATTAGCTACAATACGCAGTATTTT.

This clonotype appeared a few times. The chain links TRBV7-2 to TRBJ2-1; possible D gene TRBD2, 7 bases. The length of the CDR3 is 11 residues. Between the trimmed V and J ends, which lost 8 bases and 8 bases, there was a span of 10 bases. CDR1 is SGHTA and CDR2 is FQGNSA in the germline V gene. The CDR3 bases are TGTGCCAGCCAGGGGAGGGATGAGCAGTTCTTC. Residues: CASQGRDEQFF. Based on the CDR3 plus reference TRBV7-2 and TRBJ2-1, the full variable domain is GAGVSQSPSNKVTEKGKDVELRCDPISGHTALYWYRQSLGQGLEFLIYFQGNSAPDKSGLPSDRFSAERTGGSVSTLTIQRTQQEDSAVYLCASQGRDEQFFGPGTRLTVL.

A note on this clonotype: Just one base apart from a much larger clone, this may be a read error. The chain links TRBV12-3 or TRBV12-4 to TRBJ1-6; the match to TRBD1 covers 7 bases. This CDR3 has 18 amino acids. CDR3 in DNA: TGTGCCAGCAGTTTAGGAGGACCACAGGGGACGGGGAATTCACCCCTCCAATTT. Translating gives CASSLGGPQGTGNSPLQF.

This clonotype has a handful of counts. The chain combines TRBV28 with TRBJ2-2, with 7 bases lining up with TRBD2. V lost 6 bases, J lost 1 base, and 5 bases stayed unmatched. Looked up from germline, CDR1 is MDHEN and CDR2 is SYDVKM. The CDR3 is 15 amino acids. In DNA form, the CDR3 reads TGTGCCAGCAGACCTTTAGCGGGGAACACCGGGGAGCTGTTTTTT. Protein: CASRPLAGNTGELFF.

The chain recombines TRBV7-3 with TRBJ1-1; 9 bases align to TRBD1. With V trimmed by 2 bases and J by 3 bases, 4 bases remained unmatched. The CDR3 has 15 amino acids. In germline, CDR1 is SGHTA, CDR2 FQGTGA. CDR3 region: CASSLYRDRDTEAFF. The DNA for the CDR3 is TGTGCCAGCAGCTTATACCGGGACAGGGACACTGAAGCTTTCTTT.

This clonotype was observed a few times. The rearrangement joins TRBV7-9 to TRBJ2-1; D is uncertain. CDR1 is SEHNR and CDR2 is FQNEAQ in the germline V gene (reference sequence). The V gene lost 4 bases and the J gene lost 4 bases, with 14 bases spanning the gap. The CDR3 is 15 amino acids. The CDR3 here is CASSSTAIAYNEQFF. The CDR3 DNA follows: TGTGCCAGCAGCTCGACGGCGATTGCATACAATGAGCAGTTCTTC.

Only a few counts were recorded for this clonotype. The genes are TRBV9 and TRBJ1-2; D not certain. The J call is in doubt because the DNA end fits TRBJ2-1 better. The CDR3 runs 11 residues. Looked up from germline, CDR1 is SGDLS and CDR2 is YYNGEE. This CDR3 is CASSGRWGQFF. The CDR3, as DNA: TGTGCCAGCAGCGGGAGATGGGGACAGTTCTTC.